This entry lists 21 T cell receptor beta chains sequenced from one sample in a study of shared clonotypes between healthy human individuals. The assay was immunoSEQ multiplex PCR, and TCRdb's table has in-frame clones only and misses some. This sample has about 340,000 clones; about 70% occur once, and the top ten carry 10%. Sequenced: memory CD4+ T cells sorted from blood. Described subset: CD45RA-negative fraction. The receptors shown here come from a man aged 25 to 40 in good health.

The chain couples TRBV5-4 to TRBJ2-7; D gene uncertain. V lost 0 bases and J lost 5, with 9 bases in between. The CDR3 is made up of 13 amino acids. From germline, CDR1 is SGHNT and CDR2 YYREEE (reference sequence). The CDR3 sequence is CASSLDRQNEQYF. DNA for the CDR3: TGTGCCAGCAGCTTGGATCGCCAGAACGAGCAGTACTTC.

The chain has TRBV14 and TRBJ2-4; D may be TRBD1 (6 bases). This CDR3 region has 15 residues. CDR1 and CDR2 from the germline V gene are SGHDN and FVKESK. Trimming removed 0 bases from V and 7 bases from J, with 13 bases in between. CDR3 sequence: CASSQDAGAVNIQYF. The CDR3 DNA sequence: TGTGCCAGCAGCCAAGACGCAGGGGCGGTGAACATTCAGTACTTC. The full variable domain, its missing parts supplied by reference TRBV14 and TRBJ2-4, is EAGVTQFPSHSVIEKGQTVTLRCDPISGHDNLYWYRRVMGKEIKFLLHFVKESKQDESGMPNNRFLAERTGGTYSTLKVQPAELEDSGVYFCASSQDAGAVNIQYFGAGTRLSVL.

This chain connects TRBV18 to TRBJ2-2; no reliable D call. Germline-derived CDR1 and CDR2 are KGHSH and LQKENI. V gave up 2 bases and J gave up 5 bases, with 12 bases separating them. There are 15 residues in the CDR3. The CDR3 spells CASSPIGSETGELFF. CDR3 DNA: TGTGCCAGCTCACCAATCGGGTCAGAGACCGGGGAGCTGTTTTTT. The whole variable domain, filled in from reference TRBV18 and TRBJ2-2, reads NAGVMQNPRHLVRRRGQEARLRCSPMKGHSHVYWYRQLPEEGLKFMVYLQKENIIDESGMPKERFSAEFPKEGPSILRIQQVVRGDSAAYFCASSPIGSETGELFFGEGSRLTVL.

The chain links TRBV5-4 to TRBJ2-5, with unresolved D. Germline-derived CDR1 and CDR2 are SGHNT and YYREEE (reference sequence). V gave up 0 bases and J gave up 2 bases, with 8 bases separating them. The CDR3 sequence is 14 residues long. CDR3 DNA sequence: TGTGCCAGCAGCTTGGAGTCCAAACAAGAGACCCAGTACTTC. It codes for CASSLESKQETQYF.

The chain joins TRBV2 to TRBJ1-1; D gene ambiguous. Germline lookup yields CDR1 SNHLY and CDR2 FYNNEI. V shed 6 bases and J shed 2 bases, with 10 bases lying between them. The CDR3 has 13 residues. The CDR3 DNA reads as TGTGCCAGCAGGAGTTTCGTCAACACTGAAGCTTTCTTT. It specifies CASRSFVNTEAFF.

The table lists this clone with a few counts. J is TRBJ1-4 and V is TRBV5-1; D is uncertain. The CDR3 extends over 16 amino acids. V lost 2 bases, J lost 1 base, and 12 bases lay in between. CDR1 SGHRS and CDR2 YFSETQ come from the germline V gene. As DNA, the CDR3 is TGCGCCAGCAGCTTAATGGCCCTAGGAACTAATGAAAAACTGTTTTTT. Its protein product is CASSLMALGTNEKLFF.

The V gene is TRBV10-3, the J gene TRBJ2-7; 7 bases align to TRBD1. Germline CDR1 is ENHRY and CDR2 is SYGVKD. The junction had 7 bases not matched to a gene; V was cut back by 3 bases and J by 5 bases. CDR3 length equals 14 residues. CDR3 nucleotides: TGTGCCATCAGTGATGAGAGGACAGGCCACGAGCAGTACTTC. This encodes CAISDERTGHEQYF.

V and J are TRBV7-3 and TRBJ2-3; 9 bases match TRBD1. Per germline, CDR1 SGHTA and CDR2 FQGTGA. The length of the CDR3 is 13 residues. V shed 5 bases, J shed 6 bases, and the junction held 3 bases outside the gene matches. CDR3 sequence (DNA): TGTGCCAGCAGCCTACAGGGGGCGGATACGCAGTATTTT. Translation: CASSLQGADTQYF.

This clone was seen only once. The chain has TRBV2 and TRBJ2-3; TRBD2 is a possible D gene (5 bases). The V gene's germline CDR1 is SNHLY and CDR2 FYNNEI. The CDR3 covers 14 residues. With 2 bases removed from V and 2 bases from J, the gap between germline ends came to 8 bases. CDR3 nucleotide sequence: TGTGCCAGCAGTGAAAGGAGGCACACAGATACGCAGTATTTT. Encoded protein: CASSERRHTDTQYF.

The CDR3 coding sequence is TGTGCCAGCAGTTACACGGGCGGTGAAAAACTGTTTTTT. It specifies CASSYTGGEKLFF. V is TRBV6-6 and J is TRBJ1-4; no clear D gene. The V end lost 2 bases, the J end lost 7 bases, and 8 bases lay between the germline ends. The CDR3 is 13 residues long. The germline V gene has CDR1 MNHNY and CDR2 SVGAGI (reference sequence).

V usage is TRBV6-5 and J usage is TRBJ2-7; TRBD1 matches at 9 bases. With 2 bases clipped from V and 5 bases from J, the junction kept 4 bases outside the gene matches. This CDR3 is 14 amino acids long. Germline V lookup: CDR1 MNHEY, CDR2 SVGAGI. The CDR3 DNA reads as TGTGCCAGCAGTTACGGGACAGGGTGGGACGAGCAGTACTTC. Its translation is CASSYGTGWDEQYF.

This clone is a singleton in its sample. V usage is TRBV25-1 and J usage is TRBJ2-1; TRBD2 matches 10 bases. This CDR3 spans 18 amino acids. The V gene's germline CDR1 is MGHDK and CDR2 SYGVNS. The trim removed 5 bases at V and 2 bases at J, leaving 12 bases unmatched. CDR3 DNA sequence: TGTGCCAGCAGTCCAGCCCCAAAGAGCGGGAGGGCCTACAATGAGCAGTTCTTC. It yields the protein CASSPAPKSGRAYNEQFF.

The chain recombines TRBV2 with TRBJ1-5, with D possibly TRBD1 on 6 matching bases. This CDR3 is built from 17 residues. The V end was cut by 4 bases, the J end by 3 bases, with 19 bases between. Germline CDR1 and CDR2: SNHLY and FYNNEI. DNA for the CDR3: TGTGCCAGCAGTGGGGGGCGGGGATTAGCAGCCAATCAGCCCCAGCATTTT. Residues: CASSGGRGLAANQPQHF.

This chain links TRBV11-3 with TRBJ2-5, with D tentatively TRBD1 or TRBD2 (5 bases each). CDR1 is SGHNT, CDR2 YENEEA, per germline. Trimming shortened V by 5 bases and J by 7 bases, and 17 bases separated the two germline ends. The CDR3 is 14 amino acids. In nucleotides, the CDR3 is TGTGCCAGCAGCCCAGGGACGGCCCTAGGGACCCAGTACTTC. It codes for CASSPGTALGTQYF. Full variable domain (missing parts from reference TRBV11-3 and TRBJ2-5): EAGVVQSPRYKIIEKKQPVAFWCNPISGHNTLYWYLQNLGQGPELLIRYENEEAVDDSQLPKDRFSAERLKGVDSTLKIQPAELGDSAVYLCASSPGTALGTQYFGPGTRLLVL.

This clone has a handful of counts. The chain joins TRBV9 to TRBJ2-2; D is unresolved. The ends were cut back, 6 bases at V and 8 bases at J, with 17 bases in the middle. The CDR3 length is 14 residues. Germline CDR1 and CDR2: SGDLS and YYNGEE. CDR3: CASTGVRASGELFF. As DNA, the CDR3 is TGTGCCAGCACCGGCGTTCGGGCCTCTGGGGAGCTGTTTTTT.

The gene calls are TRBV27 and TRBJ1-1; D gene unclear. Trimming took 6 bases from V and 0 from J, leaving 17 bases between them. Germline-derived CDR1 and CDR2 are MNHEY and SMNVEV (reference sequence). CDR3 length equals 16 residues. The DNA of the CDR3 is TGTGCCAGCAGCCCGAACGGGGTAGGGATGAACACTGAAGCTTTCTTT. Its translation: CASSPNGVGMNTEAFF.

This clone occurred once. The chain uses TRBV25-1 and TRBJ2-7, with D unclear. V was cut by 3 bases and J by 7 bases, with 10 bases left in between. The CDR3 totals 12 residues. CDR1 and CDR2 from the germline V gene are MGHDK and SYGVNS. The CDR3 region has the DNA TGTGCCAGCAGTGATTACCTCAGGGAGCAGTACTTC. Translated: CASSDYLREQYF.

This clone was observed a handful of times. This chain connects TRBV19 to TRBJ2-2, with D tentatively TRBD2 (6 bases). Germline assignment: CDR1 LNHDA and CDR2 SQIVND (reference sequence). V lost 5 bases to trimming and J lost 2 bases, with 12 bases between them. The CDR3 covers 15 residues. The chain's CDR3 is CASSPGTLNTGELFF. The CDR3 DNA sequence: TGTGCCAGTAGTCCTGGGACTTTAAACACCGGGGAGCTGTTTTTT.

V gene TRBV11-3 combines with J gene TRBJ2-3, with D unresolved. CDR3 length equals 12 residues. Trimming removed 5 bases at V and 6 bases at J, with 9 bases between. CDR1 and CDR2 (germline): SGHNT, YENEEA. CDR3 protein: CASSRGSDTQYF. Here the CDR3 DNA reads TGTGCCAGCAGCCGCGGCTCCGATACGCAGTATTTT.

Only a few counts were recorded for this clone. The chain employs TRBV2 and TRBJ2-4, with 8 nucleotides matching TRBD1. This CDR3 comprises 13 residues. The germline CDR1 and CDR2 sequences are SNHLY and FYNNEI. Unmatched junction bases numbered 1, after V lost 6 bases and J lost 3 bases. Here the CDR3 reads CASSGQGKNIQYF. The DNA for the CDR3 is TGTGCCAGCAGCGGACAGGGCAAAAACATTCAGTACTTC.

The chain carries TRBV10-1 and TRBJ2-7; D is perhaps TRBD2 (5 bases). The V gene's germline CDR1 is WNHNN and CDR2 SYGVQD (reference sequence). Deletions cut 4 bases from V and 2 bases from J, with 18 bases between. CDR3 length: 16 amino acids. In nucleotides, the CDR3 is TGCGCCAGCAGTGCCCTTTCTGCGGAGGTGGCCTACGAGCAGTACTTC. Protein: CASSALSAEVAYEQYF.